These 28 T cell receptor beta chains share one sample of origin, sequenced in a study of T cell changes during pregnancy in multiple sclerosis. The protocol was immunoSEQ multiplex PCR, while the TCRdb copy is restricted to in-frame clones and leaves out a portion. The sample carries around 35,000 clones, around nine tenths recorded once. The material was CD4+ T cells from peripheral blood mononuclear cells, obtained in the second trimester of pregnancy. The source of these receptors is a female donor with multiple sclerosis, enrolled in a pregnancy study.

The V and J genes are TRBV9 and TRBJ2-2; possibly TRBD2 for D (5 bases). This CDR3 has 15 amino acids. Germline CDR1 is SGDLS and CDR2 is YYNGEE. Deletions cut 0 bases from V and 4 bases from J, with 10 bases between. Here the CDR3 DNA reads TGTGCCAGCAGCGTAGTCGGGGATATCACCGGGGAGCTGTTTTTT. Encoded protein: CASSVVGDITGELFF.

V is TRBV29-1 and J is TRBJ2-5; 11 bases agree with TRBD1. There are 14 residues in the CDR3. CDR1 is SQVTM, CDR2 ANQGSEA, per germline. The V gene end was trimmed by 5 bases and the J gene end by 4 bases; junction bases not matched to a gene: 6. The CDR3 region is CSVLGQGVLETQYF. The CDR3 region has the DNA TGCAGCGTTCTGGGACAGGGGGTTTTAGAGACCCAGTACTTC.

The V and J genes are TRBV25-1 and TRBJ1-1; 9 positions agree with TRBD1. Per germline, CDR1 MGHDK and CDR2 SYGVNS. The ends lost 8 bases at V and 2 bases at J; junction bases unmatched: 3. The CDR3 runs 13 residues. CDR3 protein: CASRDRVNTEAFF. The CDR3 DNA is TGTGCCAGCCGGGACAGGGTTAACACTGAAGCTTTCTTT.

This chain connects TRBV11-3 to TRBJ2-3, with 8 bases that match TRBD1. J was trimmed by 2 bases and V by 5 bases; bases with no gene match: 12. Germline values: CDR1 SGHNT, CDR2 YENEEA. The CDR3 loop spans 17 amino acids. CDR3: CASSPNGQGAITDTQYF. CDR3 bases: TGTGCCAGCAGCCCGAACGGCCAGGGGGCGATCACAGATACGCAGTATTTT.

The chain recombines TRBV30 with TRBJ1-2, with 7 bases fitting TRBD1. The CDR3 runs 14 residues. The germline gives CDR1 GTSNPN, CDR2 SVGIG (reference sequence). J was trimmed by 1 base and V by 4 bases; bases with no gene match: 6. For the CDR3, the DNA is TGTGCCTGGATCCGGACAGGTGTTAACTATGGCTACACCTTC. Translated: CAWIRTGVNYGYTF. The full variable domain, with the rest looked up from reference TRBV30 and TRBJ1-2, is SQTIHQWPATLVQPVGSPLSLECTVEGTSNPNLYWYRQAAGRGLQLLFYSVGIGQISSEVPQNLSASRPQDRQFILSSKKLLLSDSGFYLCAWIRTGVNYGYTFGSGTRLTVV.

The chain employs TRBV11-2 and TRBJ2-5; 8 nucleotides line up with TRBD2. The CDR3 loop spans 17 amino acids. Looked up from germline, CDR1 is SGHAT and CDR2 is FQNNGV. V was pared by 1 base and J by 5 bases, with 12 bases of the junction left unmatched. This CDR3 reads CASSLVPLREGPETQYF. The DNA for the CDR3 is TGTGCCAGCAGCTTAGTTCCCCTACGGGAGGGCCCGGAGACCCAGTACTTC.

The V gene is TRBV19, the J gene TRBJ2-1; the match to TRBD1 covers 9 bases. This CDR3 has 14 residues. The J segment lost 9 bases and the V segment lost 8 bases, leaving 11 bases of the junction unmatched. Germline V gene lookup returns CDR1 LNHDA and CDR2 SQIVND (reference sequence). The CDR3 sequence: CASGGRDRALEQFF. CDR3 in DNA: TGTGCCAGTGGGGGCCGGGACAGGGCCCTTGAGCAGTTCTTC.

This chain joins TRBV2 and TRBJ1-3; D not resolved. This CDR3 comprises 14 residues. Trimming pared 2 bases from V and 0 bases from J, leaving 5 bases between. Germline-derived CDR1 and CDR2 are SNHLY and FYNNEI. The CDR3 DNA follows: TGTGCCAGCAGTGAACAGGCCTCTGGAAACACCATATATTTT. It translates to CASSEQASGNTIYF.

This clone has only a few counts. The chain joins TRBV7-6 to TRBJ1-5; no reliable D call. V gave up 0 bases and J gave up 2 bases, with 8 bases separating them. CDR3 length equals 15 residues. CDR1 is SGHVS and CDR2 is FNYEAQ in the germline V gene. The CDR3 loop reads CASSLAPTGNQPQHF. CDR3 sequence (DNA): TGTGCCAGCAGCTTAGCGCCCACAGGCAATCAGCCCCAGCATTTT.

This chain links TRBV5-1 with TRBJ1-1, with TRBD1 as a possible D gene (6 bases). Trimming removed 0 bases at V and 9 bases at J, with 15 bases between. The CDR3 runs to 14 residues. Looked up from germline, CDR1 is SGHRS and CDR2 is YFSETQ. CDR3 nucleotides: TGCGCCAGCAGCTTGGCGGACAGCGCAGGTAAAGCTTTCTTT. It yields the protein CASSLADSAGKAFF.

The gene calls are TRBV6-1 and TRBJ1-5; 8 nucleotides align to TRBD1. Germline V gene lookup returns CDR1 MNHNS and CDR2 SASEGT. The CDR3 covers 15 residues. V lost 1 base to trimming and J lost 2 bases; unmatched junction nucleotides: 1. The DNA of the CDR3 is TGTGCCAGCAGTGAAGACAGGGGGGGCAATCAGCCCCAGCATTTT. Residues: CASSEDRGGNQPQHF.

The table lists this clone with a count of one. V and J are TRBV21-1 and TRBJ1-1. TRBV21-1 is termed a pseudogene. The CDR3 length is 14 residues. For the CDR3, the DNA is TGTGCCAGCAGCACCAGGGTGGGGGACTTGGGAGCTTTCTTT. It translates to CASSTRVGDLGAFF.

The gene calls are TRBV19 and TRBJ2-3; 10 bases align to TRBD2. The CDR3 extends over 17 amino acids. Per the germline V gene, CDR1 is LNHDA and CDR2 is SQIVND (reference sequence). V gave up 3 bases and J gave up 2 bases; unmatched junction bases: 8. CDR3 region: CASSILKGLADTDTQYF. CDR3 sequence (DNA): TGTGCCAGTAGTATCCTGAAAGGACTAGCGGACACAGATACGCAGTATTTT.

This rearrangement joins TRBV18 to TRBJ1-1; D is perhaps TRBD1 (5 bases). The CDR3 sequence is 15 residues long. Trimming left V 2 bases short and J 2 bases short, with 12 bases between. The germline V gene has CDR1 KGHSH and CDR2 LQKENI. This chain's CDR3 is CASSPFREGNTEAFF. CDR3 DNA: TGTGCCAGCTCACCATTCAGGGAGGGCAACACTGAAGCTTTCTTT.

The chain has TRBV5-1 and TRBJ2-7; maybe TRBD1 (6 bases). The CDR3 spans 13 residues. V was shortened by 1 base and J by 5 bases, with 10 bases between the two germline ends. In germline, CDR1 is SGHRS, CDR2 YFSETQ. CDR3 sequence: CASSLWQGHEQYF. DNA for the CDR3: TGCGCCAGCAGCTTGTGGCAGGGGCACGAGCAGTACTTC.

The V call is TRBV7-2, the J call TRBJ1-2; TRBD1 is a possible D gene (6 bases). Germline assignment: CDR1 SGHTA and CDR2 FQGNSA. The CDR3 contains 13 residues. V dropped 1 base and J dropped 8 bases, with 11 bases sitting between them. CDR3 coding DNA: TGTGCCAGCAGCTTAGTCCAGGGGCGGGGCTACACCTTC. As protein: CASSLVQGRGYTF.

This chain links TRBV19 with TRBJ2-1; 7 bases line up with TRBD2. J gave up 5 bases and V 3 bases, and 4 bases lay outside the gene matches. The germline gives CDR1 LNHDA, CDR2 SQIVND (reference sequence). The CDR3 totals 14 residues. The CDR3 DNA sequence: TGTGCCAGTAGTATTGGGCTAGCGGACAATGAGCAGTTCTTC. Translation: CASSIGLADNEQFF.

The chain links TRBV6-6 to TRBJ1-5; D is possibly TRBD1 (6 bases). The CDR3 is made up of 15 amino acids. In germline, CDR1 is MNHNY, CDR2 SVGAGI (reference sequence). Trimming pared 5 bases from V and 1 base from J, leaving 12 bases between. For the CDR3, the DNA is TGTGCCAGCAGTAACAGGGTGAGGAGCAATCAGCCCCAGCATTTT. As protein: CASSNRVRSNQPQHF.

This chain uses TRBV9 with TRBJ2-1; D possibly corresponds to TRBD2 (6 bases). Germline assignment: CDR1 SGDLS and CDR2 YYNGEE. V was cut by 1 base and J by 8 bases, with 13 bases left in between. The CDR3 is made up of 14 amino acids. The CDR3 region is CASSVRLGLYEQFF. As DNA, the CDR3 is TGTGCCAGCAGCGTACGACTAGGTCTTTATGAGCAGTTCTTC.

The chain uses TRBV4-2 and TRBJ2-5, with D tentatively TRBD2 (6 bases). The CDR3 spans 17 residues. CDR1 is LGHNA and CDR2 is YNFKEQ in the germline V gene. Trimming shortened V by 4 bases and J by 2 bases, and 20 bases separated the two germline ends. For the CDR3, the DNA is TGTGCCAGCAGCCCCAGGCGGGACTCCCATCTTCAAGAGACCCAGTACTTC. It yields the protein CASSPRRDSHLQETQYF.

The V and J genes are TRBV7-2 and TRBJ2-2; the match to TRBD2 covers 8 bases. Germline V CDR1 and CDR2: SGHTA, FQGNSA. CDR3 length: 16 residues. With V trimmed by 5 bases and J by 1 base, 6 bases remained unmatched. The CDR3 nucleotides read TGTGCCAGCAGCGCCAGGCTAGCGGGGAACACCGGGGAGCTGTTTTTT. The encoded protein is CASSARLAGNTGELFF. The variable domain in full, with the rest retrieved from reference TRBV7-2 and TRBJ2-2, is GAGVSQSPSNKVTEKGKDVELRCDPISGHTALYWYRQSLGQGLEFLIYFQGNSAPDKSGLPSDRFSAERTGGSVSTLTIQRTQQEDSAVYLCASSARLAGNTGELFFGEGSRLTVL.

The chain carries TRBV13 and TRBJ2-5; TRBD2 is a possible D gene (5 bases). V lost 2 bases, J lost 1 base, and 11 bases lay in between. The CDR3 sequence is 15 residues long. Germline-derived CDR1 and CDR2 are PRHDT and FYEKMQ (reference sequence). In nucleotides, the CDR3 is TGTGCCAGCAGCTTAAGATCCGCGGGCCAAGAGACCCAGTACTTC. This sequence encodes CASSLRSAGQETQYF.

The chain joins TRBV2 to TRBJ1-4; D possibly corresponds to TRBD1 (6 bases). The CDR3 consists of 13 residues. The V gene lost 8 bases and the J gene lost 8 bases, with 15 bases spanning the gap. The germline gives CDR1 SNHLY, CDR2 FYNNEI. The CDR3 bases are TGTGCCAGCCTGGGCAGGGGTCGGGAAAAACTGTTTTTT. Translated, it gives CASLGRGREKLFF. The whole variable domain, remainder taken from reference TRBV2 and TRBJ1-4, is EPEVTQTPSHQVTQMGQEVILRCVPISNHLYFYWYRQILGQKVEFLVSFYNNEISEKSEIFDDQFSVERPDGSNFTLKIRSTKLEDSAMYFCASLGRGREKLFFGSGTQLSVL.

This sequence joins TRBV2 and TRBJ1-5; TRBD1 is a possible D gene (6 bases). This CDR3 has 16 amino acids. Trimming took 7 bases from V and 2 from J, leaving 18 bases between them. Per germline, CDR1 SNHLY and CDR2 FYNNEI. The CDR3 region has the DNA TGTGCCAGCAAAAATGCACAGGGAAGTGGCAATCAGCCCCAGCATTTT. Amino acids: CASKNAQGSGNQPQHF.

CDR3 nucleotide sequence: TGTGCCAGCAGTTCAAACAGGGGGGTCTATGGCTACACCTTC. Its protein is CASSSNRGVYGYTF. The chain combines TRBV6-1 with TRBJ1-2; 8 bases agree with TRBD1. Germline values: CDR1 MNHNS, CDR2 SASEGT. V was pared by 5 bases and J by 4 bases, with 6 bases of the junction left unmatched. There are 14 residues in the CDR3.

The CDR3 region has the DNA TGTGCCAGCAGTTACGGACTACAGGGGAGTGAAGAGACCCAGTACTTC. This translates into CASSYGLQGSEETQYF. This chain connects TRBV6-5 to TRBJ2-5, with a possible D match to TRBD1 (7 bases). The V gene's germline CDR1 is MNHEY and CDR2 SVGAGI. The V end was cut by 2 bases, the J end by 3 bases, with 16 bases between. The CDR3 is 16 amino acids.

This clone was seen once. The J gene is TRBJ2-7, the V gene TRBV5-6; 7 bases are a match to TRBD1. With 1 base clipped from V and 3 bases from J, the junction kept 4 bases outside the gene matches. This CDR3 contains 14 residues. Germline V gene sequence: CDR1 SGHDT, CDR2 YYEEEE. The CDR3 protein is CASSLFDRDYEQYF. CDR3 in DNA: TGTGCCAGCAGCTTGTTCGACAGGGACTACGAGCAGTACTTC.

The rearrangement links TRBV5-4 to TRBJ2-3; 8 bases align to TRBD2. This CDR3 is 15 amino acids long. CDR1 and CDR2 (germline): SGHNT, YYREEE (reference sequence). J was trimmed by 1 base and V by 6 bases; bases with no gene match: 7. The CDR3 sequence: CASNTGTRGTDTQYF. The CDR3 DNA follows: TGTGCCAGCAACACCGGGACTAGAGGCACAGATACGCAGTATTTT.